These T cell receptor beta chains were read from a single sample in a study of blood T cell repertoires in COVID-19. Sequencing was performed with immunoSEQ multiplex PCR; in TCRdb, only in-frame clones are kept and a portion is missing. This sample yields 200,000 to 250,000 clones, of which approximately 81% are seen a single time; about 0.93% belongs to the top ten. The specimen was peripheral blood. These receptors were collected from a middle-aged man with acute or convalescent COVID-19. CDR3s include the opening cysteine and the closing phenylalanine or tryptophan. The D gene is left open where the match is weak. Size is stated for part of the rows, as once, few or many counts, or as a class when the clone is expanded.

v_gene	abundance	d_gene	j_gene	CDR3aa	CDR3nt
TRBV18	NA	TRBD1	TRBJ2-7	CASSPETGTYEQYF	TGTGCCAGCTCACCGGAGACAGGGACCTACGAGCAGTACTTC
TRBV5-5	NA	TRBD2	TRBJ2-5	CASSPPAGGPIIPDETQYF	TGTGCCAGCAGCCCCCCAGCGGGGGGGCCGATTATTCCCGACGAGACCCAGTACTTC
TRBV2	few	NA	TRBJ2-7	CASSGALGGYEQYF	TGTGCCAGCAGTGGGGCCCTCGGAGGGTACGAGCAGTACTTC
TRBV6-5	NA	TRBD1	TRBJ2-1	CASTLGQGWNEQFF	TGTGCCAGCACCTTGGGACAGGGATGGAATGAGCAGTTCTTC
TRBV12-5	NA	NA	TRBJ1-1	CASALSNTEAFF	TGTGCTAGTGCCCTCTCGAACACTGAAGCTTTCTTT
TRBV19	NA	TRBD1	TRBJ1-1	CASRGQGTEAFF	TGTGCCAGCCGAGGACAGGGCACTGAAGCTTTCTTT
TRBV27	NA	NA	TRBJ2-2	CASKWSSSTGELFF	TGTGCCAGCAAATGGAGCTCTTCCACCGGGGAGCTGTTTTTT
TRBV5-4	NA	TRBD1	TRBJ1-1	CASSQDRVRTEAFF	TGTGCCAGCAGTCAAGACAGGGTACGGACTGAAGCTTTCTTT
TRBV4-1	few	NA	TRBJ1-1	CASSQDGNTEAFF	TGCGCCAGCAGCCAAGACGGGAACACTGAAGCTTTCTTT
TRBV28	once	NA	TRBJ2-7	CASSSDNYEQYF	TGTGCCAGCAGCTCAGACAACTACGAGCAGTACTTC
TRBV3-1/TRBV3-2	NA	TRBD2	TRBJ2-5	CASSRGGEKQETQYF	TGTGCCAGCAGCCGCGGGGGGGAAAAACAAGAGACCCAGTACTTC
TRBV4-3	NA	NA	TRBJ2-2	CASSQLVATNTGELFF	TGCGCCAGCAGCCAATTAGTAGCCACGAACACCGGGGAGCTGTTTTTT
TRBV5-1	NA	TRBD1	TRBJ1-1	CASSKDRGPSTEAFF	TGCGCCAGCAGCAAAGACAGGGGGCCGAGCACTGAAGCTTTCTTT
TRBV5-4	once	TRBD1	TRBJ1-5	CASSLQGDQPQHF	TGTGCCAGCAGCTTACAGGGGGATCAGCCCCAGCATTTT
TRBV6-5	NA	TRBD1	TRBJ1-3	CASSYSSGTGGNTIYF	TGTGCCAGCAGTTACTCATCCGGGACAGGGGGAAACACCATATATTTT
TRBV12-3/TRBV12-4	NA	NA	TRBJ1-5	CASSPDINQPQHF	TGTGCCAGCAGTCCCGACATCAATCAGCCCCAGCATTTT
TRBV18	few	NA	TRBJ1-3	CASSPPEAPGTIYF	TGTGCCAGCTCACCACCGGAGGCCCCGGGCACCATATATTTT
TRBV24-1	NA	TRBD2	TRBJ2-1	CATTERGFNNEQFF	TGTGCCACCACCGAGCGGGGGTTTAACAATGAGCAGTTCTTC
TRBV28	NA	NA	TRBJ1-1	CASSESRRTEAFF	TGTGCCAGCAGTGAGTCCAGGAGGACTGAAGCTTTCTTT
TRBV30	NA	NA	TRBJ1-2	CAWGEGVGYTF	TGTGCCTGGGGGGAAGGGGTTGGCTACACCTTC
TRBV30	few	TRBD1	TRBJ1-6	CAWGIGTVYNSPLHF	TGTGCCTGGGGTATCGGGACAGTCTATAATTCACCCCTCCACTTT
TRBV11-3	NA	TRBD1	TRBJ2-2	CASSSLTGGTGELFF	TGTGCCAGCAGCTCTCTTACAGGGGGGACCGGGGAGCTGTTTTTT
TRBV23-1	NA	TRBD1	TRBJ1-1	CASSQDRGQIWNTEAFF	TGCGCCAGCAGTCAAGACAGGGGGCAGATTTGGAACACTGAAGCTTTCTTT
TRBV5-4	NA	TRBD1	TRBJ1-1	CASSWIDRETEAFF	TGTGCCAGCAGCTGGATCGACAGGGAGACTGAAGCTTTCTTT
TRBV13	NA	NA	TRBJ1-1	CASSFGIKMNTEAFF	TGTGCCAGCAGCTTTGGCATAAAGATGAACACTGAAGCTTTCTTT
TRBV3-1/TRBV3-2	NA	TRBD2	TRBJ2-5	CASSRTSGEETQYF	TGTGCCAGCAGCCGAACTAGCGGAGAAGAGACCCAGTACTTC
TRBV20-1	NA	NA	TRBJ1-2	CSHRGGHGYTF	TGCAGTCACCGGGGAGGTCACGGCTACACCTTC
TRBV7-3	NA	NA	TRBJ2-7	CASSLSPGDEQYF	TGTGCCAGCAGCTTAAGCCCAGGGGACGAGCAGTACTTC
TRBV7-9	few	TRBD1	TRBJ2-2	CASSFGTGHTGELFF	TGTGCCAGCAGCTTCGGGACAGGCCATACCGGGGAGCTGTTTTTT
TRBV11-3	NA	TRBD2	TRBJ2-5	CASSLGRGEYQETQYF	TGTGCCAGCAGCTTAGGGCGGGGGGAGTACCAAGAGACCCAGTACTTC
TRBV5-6	NA	NA	TRBJ2-1	CASSSLAGYNEQFF	TGTGCCAGCAGCTCGCTCGCAGGATACAATGAGCAGTTCTTC
TRBV9	NA	TRBD1	TRBJ1-4	CASSARDSPNEKLFF	TGTGCCAGCAGCGCCCGGGACAGCCCTAATGAAAAACTGTTTTTT
TRBV18	NA	NA	TRBJ2-5	CASSRDKQETQYF	TGTGCCAGCTCACGGGACAAGCAAGAGACCCAGTACTTC
TRBV6-5	NA	TRBD2	TRBJ2-7	CASTLSGSSSYEQYF	TGTGCCAGCACCCTTAGCGGGTCGAGCTCCTACGAGCAGTACTTC
TRBV2	NA	NA	TRBJ2-7	CASSLPLAGDINYEQYF	TGTGCCAGCAGTTTACCCCTAGCAGGGGACATAAACTACGAGCAGTACTTC
TRBV7-3	few	TRBD2	TRBJ2-1	CASSLGLAGGEQFF	TGTGCCAGCAGCTTGGGACTAGCGGGGGGAGAGCAGTTCTTC
TRBV30	NA	NA	TRBJ1-3	CAWSIKSSFSGNTIYF	TGTGCCTGGAGTATTAAAAGCTCCTTCTCTGGAAACACCATATATTTT
TRBV6-2/TRBV6-3	many	NA	TRBJ1-2	CASSAGSGNYGYTF	TGTGCCAGCAGTGCAGGAAGCGGAAACTATGGCTACACCTTC
TRBV5-1	NA	NA	TRBJ2-4	CASSLPGERKYF	TGCGCCAGCAGCTTGCCCGGGGAACGGAAGTACTTC
TRBV4-3	NA	NA	TRBJ2-1	CASSQGGGEQFF	TGCGCCAGCAGCCAGGGTGGCGGAGAGCAGTTCTTC
TRBV5-1	NA	TRBD1	TRBJ1-1	CASRSTGGTEAFF	TGCGCCAGCAGATCGACAGGGGGAACTGAAGCTTTCTTT
TRBV7-9	few	NA	TRBJ1-4	CASSSPGIGGREKLFF	TGTGCCAGCAGCTCCCCGGGAATAGGGGGACGAGAAAAACTGTTTTTT
TRBV11-2	few	TRBD1	TRBJ2-1	CASSLAGGYNEQFF	TGTGCCAGCAGCTTAGCAGGGGGCTACAATGAGCAGTTCTTC
TRBV9	NA	NA	TRBJ1-1	CASSPKSRNTEAFF	TGTGCCAGCAGCCCAAAATCGAGGAACACTGAAGCTTTCTTT
TRBV9	NA	NA	TRBJ1-1	CASSVDARGNTEAFF	TGTGCCAGCAGCGTAGACGCCAGGGGGAACACTGAAGCTTTCTTT
TRBV27	NA	TRBD2	TRBJ2-3	CASSSLGGGFTDTQYF	TGTGCCAGCAGTTCCCTGGGCGGGGGGTTCACAGATACGCAGTATTTT
TRBV6-5	NA	TRBD2	TRBJ2-5	CASRTGSGGAETQYF	TGTGCCAGCAGGACGGGTAGCGGGGGGGCCGAGACCCAGTACTTC
TRBV28	NA	NA	TRBJ1-2	CASSPPSGNTNGYTF	TGTGCCAGCAGTCCCCCTAGTGGAAACACGAATGGCTACACCTTC
TRBV4-2	NA	TRBD2	TRBJ2-1	CASSQGGTSPNEQFF	TGTGCCAGCAGCCAAGGTGGGACTAGTCCCAATGAGCAGTTCTTC
TRBV7-2	NA	NA	TRBJ1-4	CASSFTGPTNEKLFF	TGTGCCAGCAGCTTTACAGGGCCAACTAATGAAAAACTGTTTTTT
TRBV7-2	NA	TRBD2	TRBJ2-7	CASSWGGGAYEQYF	TGTGCCAGCAGCTGGGGCGGGGGGGCTTACGAGCAGTACTTC
TRBV7-9	NA	TRBD2	TRBJ2-3	CASSPPGLANSDTQYF	TGTGCCAGCAGCCCGCCCGGACTAGCAAATTCAGATACGCAGTATTTT
TRBV28	NA	NA	TRBJ1-6	CATITGTKGSSYNSPLHF	TGTGCCACCATAACCGGGACTAAGGGCAGCTCCTATAATTCACCCCTCCACTTT
TRBV12-3/TRBV12-4	NA	NA	TRBJ2-3	CASSLGGSDTQYF	TGTGCCAGCAGTTTAGGAGGGTCAGATACGCAGTATTTT
TRBV10-3	NA	TRBD1	TRBJ2-7	CAIRPAGGSYEQYF	TGTGCCATCAGACCGGCAGGGGGCTCCTACGAGCAGTACTTC
TRBV7-2	NA	NA	TRBJ1-1	CASSLYGVRTAGAFF	TGTGCCAGCAGCTTATATGGCGTCAGGACCGCGGGGGCTTTCTTT